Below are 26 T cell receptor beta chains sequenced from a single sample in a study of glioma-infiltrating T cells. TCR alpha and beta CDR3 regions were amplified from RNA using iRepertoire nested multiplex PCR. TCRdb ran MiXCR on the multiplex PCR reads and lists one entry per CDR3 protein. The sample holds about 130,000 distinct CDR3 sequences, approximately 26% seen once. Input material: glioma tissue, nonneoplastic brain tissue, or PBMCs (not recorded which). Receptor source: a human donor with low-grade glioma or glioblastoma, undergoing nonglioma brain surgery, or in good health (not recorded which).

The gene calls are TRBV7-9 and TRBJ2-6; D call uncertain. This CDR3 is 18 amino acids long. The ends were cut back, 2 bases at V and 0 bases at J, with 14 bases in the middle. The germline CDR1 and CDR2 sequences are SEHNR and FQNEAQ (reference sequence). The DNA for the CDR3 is TGTGCCAGCAGCTTACGAGTGGTCGGAATCTCTGGGGCCAACGTCCTGACTTTC. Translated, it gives CASSLRVVGISGANVLTF.

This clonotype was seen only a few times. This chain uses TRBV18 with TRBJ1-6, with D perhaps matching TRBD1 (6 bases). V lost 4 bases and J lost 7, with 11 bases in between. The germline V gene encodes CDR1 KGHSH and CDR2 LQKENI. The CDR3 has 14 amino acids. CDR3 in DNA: TGTGCCAGCTCACATGACAGGCACAATTCACCCCTCCACTTT. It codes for CASSHDRHNSPLHF.

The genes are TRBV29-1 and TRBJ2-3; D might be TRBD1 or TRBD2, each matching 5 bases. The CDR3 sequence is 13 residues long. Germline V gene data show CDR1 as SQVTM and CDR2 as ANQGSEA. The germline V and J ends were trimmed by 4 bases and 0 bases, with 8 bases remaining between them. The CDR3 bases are TGCAGCGTTGGTGGGACCAGCACAGATACGCAGTATTTT. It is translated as CSVGGTSTDTQYF.

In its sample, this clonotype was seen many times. The DNA of the CDR3 is TGTGCCAGCAGCCGAGGGGCGAGAACCTCAAGGAGCTCCTACGAGCAGTACGTC. Its protein product is CASSRGARTSRSSYEQYV. The chain combines TRBV6-1 with TRBJ2-7; possibly TRBD1 or TRBD2 for D (5 bases each). Trimming took 6 bases from V and 0 from J, leaving 24 bases between them. Germline values: CDR1 MNHNS, CDR2 SASEGT. The CDR3 spans 18 residues.

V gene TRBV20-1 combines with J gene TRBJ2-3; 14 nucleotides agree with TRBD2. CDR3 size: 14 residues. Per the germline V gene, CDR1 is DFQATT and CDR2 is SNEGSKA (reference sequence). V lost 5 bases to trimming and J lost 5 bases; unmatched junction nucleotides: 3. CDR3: CSAQTSGGEDTQYF. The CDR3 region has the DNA TGCAGTGCTCAGACTAGCGGGGGGGAAGATACGCAGTATTTT.

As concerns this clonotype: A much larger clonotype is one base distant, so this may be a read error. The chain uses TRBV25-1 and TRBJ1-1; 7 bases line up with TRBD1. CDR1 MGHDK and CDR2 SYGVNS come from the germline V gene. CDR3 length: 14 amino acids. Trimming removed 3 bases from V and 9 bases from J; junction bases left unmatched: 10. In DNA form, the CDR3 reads TGTGCCAGCAGTGACCCTGGACAGGTATATCAAGCTTTCTTT. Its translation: CASSDPGQVYQAFF.

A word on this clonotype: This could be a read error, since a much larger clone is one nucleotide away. In DNA, the CDR3 is TGCAGTGCCAAGGGACAGCCAGGCCCCTACGAGCAGTACGTC. This codes for CSAKGQPGPYEQYV. The chain couples TRBV20-1 to TRBJ2-7, with 7 positions matching TRBD1. Per the germline V gene, CDR1 is DFQATT and CDR2 is SNEGSKA (reference sequence). The CDR3 is 14 amino acids. Unmatched junction bases numbered 10, after V lost 6 bases and J lost 2 bases.

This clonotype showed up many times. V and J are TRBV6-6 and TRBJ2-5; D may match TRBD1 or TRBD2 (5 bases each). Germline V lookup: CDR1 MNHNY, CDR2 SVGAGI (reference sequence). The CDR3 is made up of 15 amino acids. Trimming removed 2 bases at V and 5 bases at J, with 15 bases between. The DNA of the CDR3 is TGTGCCAGCAGTTACCCGGCAGGGAGAGGGGAGACCCAGTACTTC. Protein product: CASSYPAGRGETQYF.

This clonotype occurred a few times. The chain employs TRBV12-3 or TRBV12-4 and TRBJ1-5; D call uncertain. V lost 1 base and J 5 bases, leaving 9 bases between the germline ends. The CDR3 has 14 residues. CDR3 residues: CASSLVGIHQPQHF. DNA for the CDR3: TGTGCCAGCAGTTTAGTTGGGATCCATCAGCCCCAGCATTTT.

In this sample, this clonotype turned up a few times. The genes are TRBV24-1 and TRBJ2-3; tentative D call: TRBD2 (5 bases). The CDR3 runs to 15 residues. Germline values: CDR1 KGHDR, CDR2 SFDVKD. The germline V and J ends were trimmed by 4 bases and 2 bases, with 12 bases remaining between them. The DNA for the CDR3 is TGTGCCACCAGTGAGTACGGAGGTAACACAGATACGCAGTATTTT. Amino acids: CATSEYGGNTDTQYF.

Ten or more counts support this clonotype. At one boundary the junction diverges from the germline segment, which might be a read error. CDR3 protein: CASSLGFGRNNEQFF. The CDR3 nucleotides are TGTGCTAGCAGCTTGGGGTTTGGTCGGAACAATGAGCAGTTCTTC. The chain links TRBV7-7 to TRBJ2-1; no clear D gene. The CDR3 has 15 amino acids. Germline assignment: CDR1 SSHAT and CDR2 FNYEAQ (reference sequence).

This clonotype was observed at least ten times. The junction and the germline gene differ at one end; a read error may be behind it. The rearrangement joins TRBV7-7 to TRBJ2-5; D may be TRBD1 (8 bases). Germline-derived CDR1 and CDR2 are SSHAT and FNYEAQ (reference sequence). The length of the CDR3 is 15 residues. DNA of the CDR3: TGTGCTAGCAGTCAAGGACAGGGAGGGCAAGAGACCCAGTACTTC. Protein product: CASSQGQGGQETQYF. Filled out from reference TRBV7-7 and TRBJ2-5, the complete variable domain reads GAGVSQSPRYKVTKRGQDVTLRCDPISSHATLYWYQQALGQGPEFLTYFNYEAQPDKSGLPSDRFSAERPEGSISTLTIQRTEQRDSAMYRCASSQGQGGQETQYFGPGTRLLVL.

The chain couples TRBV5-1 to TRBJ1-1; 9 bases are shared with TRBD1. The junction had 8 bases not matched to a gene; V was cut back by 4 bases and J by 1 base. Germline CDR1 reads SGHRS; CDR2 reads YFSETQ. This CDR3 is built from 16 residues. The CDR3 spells CASSPGTGHSNTEAFF. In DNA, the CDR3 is TGCGCCAGCAGCCCTGGGACAGGGCATTCGAACACTGAAGCTTTCTTT.

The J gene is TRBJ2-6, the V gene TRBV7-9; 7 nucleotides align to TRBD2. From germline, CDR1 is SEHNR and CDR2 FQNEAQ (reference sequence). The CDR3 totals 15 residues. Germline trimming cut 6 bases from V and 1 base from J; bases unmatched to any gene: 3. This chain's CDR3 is CASSRLASGANVLTF. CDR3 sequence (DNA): TGTGCCAGCAGTAGACTAGCTTCTGGGGCCAACGTCCTGACTTTC.

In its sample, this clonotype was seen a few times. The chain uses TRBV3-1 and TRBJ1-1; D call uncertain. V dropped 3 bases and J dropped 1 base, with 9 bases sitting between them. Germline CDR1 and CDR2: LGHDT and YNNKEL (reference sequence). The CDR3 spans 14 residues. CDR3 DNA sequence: TGTGCCAGCAGCCAGGGGTGGCAGAACACTGAAGCTTTCTTT. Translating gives CASSQGWQNTEAFF.

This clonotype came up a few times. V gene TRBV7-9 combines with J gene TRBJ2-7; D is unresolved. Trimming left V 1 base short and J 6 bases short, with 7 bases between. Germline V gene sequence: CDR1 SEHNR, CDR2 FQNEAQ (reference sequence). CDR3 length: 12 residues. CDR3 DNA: TGTGCCAGCAGCTTAGGGTTGCTCGAGCAGTACGTC. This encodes CASSLGLLEQYV.

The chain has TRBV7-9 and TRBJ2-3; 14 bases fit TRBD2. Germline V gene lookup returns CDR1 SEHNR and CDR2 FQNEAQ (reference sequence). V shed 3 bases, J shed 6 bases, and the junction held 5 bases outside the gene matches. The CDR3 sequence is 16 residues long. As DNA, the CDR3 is TGTGCCAGCAGCTTGGCGACTAGCGGGGGGGCGGATACGCAGTATTTT. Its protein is CASSLATSGGADTQYF.

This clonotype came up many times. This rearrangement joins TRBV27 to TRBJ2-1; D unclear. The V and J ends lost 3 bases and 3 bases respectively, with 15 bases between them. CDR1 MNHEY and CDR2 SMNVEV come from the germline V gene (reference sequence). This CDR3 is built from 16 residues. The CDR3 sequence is CASSLDALRGYNEQFF. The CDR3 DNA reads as TGTGCCAGCAGTTTGGACGCCCTTCGCGGCTACAATGAGCAGTTCTTC.

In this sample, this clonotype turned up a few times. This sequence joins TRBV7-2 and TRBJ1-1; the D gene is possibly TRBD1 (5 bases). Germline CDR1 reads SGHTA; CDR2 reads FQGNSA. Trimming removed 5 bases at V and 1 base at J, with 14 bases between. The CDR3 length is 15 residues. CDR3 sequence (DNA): TGTGCCAGCAGCCCTCGCGGGGGGGAGAACACTGAAGCTTTCTTT. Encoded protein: CASSPRGGENTEAFF. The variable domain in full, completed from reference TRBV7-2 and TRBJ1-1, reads GAGVSQSPSNKVTEKGKDVELRCDPISGHTALYWYRQSLGQGLEFLIYFQGNSAPDKSGLPSDRFSAERTGGSVSTLTIQRTQQEDSAVYLCASSPRGGENTEAFFGQGTRLTVV.

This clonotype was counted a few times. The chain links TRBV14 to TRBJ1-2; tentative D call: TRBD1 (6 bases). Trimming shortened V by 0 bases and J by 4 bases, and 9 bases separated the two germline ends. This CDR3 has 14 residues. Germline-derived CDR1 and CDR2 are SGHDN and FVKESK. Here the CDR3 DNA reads TGTGCCAGCAGCCAAGATATGACAGGCTATGGCTACACCTTC. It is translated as CASSQDMTGYGYTF. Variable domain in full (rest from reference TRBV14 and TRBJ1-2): EAGVTQFPSHSVIEKGQTVTLRCDPISGHDNLYWYRRVMGKEIKFLLHFVKESKQDESGMPNNRFLAERTGGTYSTLKVQPAELEDSGVYFCASSQDMTGYGYTFGSGTRLTVV.

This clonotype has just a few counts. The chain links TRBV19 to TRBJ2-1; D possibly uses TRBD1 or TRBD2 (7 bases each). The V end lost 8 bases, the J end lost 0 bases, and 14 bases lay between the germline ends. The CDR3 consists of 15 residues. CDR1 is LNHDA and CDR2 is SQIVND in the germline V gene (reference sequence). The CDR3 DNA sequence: TGTGCCAGTGGGGAGGGACAGACCTCCTACAATGAGCAGTTCTTC. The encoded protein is CASGEGQTSYNEQFF.

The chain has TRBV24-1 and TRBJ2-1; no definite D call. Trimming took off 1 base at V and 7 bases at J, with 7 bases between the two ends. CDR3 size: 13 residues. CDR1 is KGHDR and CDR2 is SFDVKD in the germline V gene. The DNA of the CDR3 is TGTGCCACCAGTGATTTAGTAGTGAATGAGCAGTTCTTC. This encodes CATSDLVVNEQFF.

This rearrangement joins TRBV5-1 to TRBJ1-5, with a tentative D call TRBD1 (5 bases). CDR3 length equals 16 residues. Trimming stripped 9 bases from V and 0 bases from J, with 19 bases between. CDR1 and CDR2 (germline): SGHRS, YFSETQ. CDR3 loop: CATFPEGHFSNQPQHF. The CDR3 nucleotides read TGCGCCACCTTTCCCGAAGGACACTTTAGCAATCAGCCCCAGCATTTT.

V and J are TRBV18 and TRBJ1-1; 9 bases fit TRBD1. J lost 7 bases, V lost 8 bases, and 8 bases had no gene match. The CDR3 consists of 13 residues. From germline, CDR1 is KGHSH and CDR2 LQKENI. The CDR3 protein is CASHRDREGEAFF. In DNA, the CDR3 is TGTGCCAGCCACCGGGACAGGGAGGGTGAAGCTTTCTTT.

CDR3 region: CATRGNNQPQHF. CDR3 DNA: TGTGCCACGAGGGGAAACAATCAGCCCCAGCATTTT. J is TRBJ1-5 and V is TRBV10-3; a possible D gene is TRBD1 (5 bases). V shed 10 bases and J shed 3 bases, with 10 bases lying between them. Germline CDR1 reads ENHRY; CDR2 reads SYGVKD. This CDR3 comprises 12 residues.

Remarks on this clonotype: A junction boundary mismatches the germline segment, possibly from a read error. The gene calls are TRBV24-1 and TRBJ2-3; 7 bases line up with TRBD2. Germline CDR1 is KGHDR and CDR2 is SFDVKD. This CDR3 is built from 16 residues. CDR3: CATSDSLATSTDAQYF. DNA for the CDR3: TGTGCCACCAGTGACTCTCTAGCGACTAGCACAGATGCGCAGTATTTT.